Listed below are T cell receptor beta chains from one sample, sequenced in a study of blood T cell repertoires in COVID-19. Here immunoSEQ multiplex PCR was the method, and the copy in TCRdb shows in-frame clones only, minus some. The data hold roughly 230,000 clones, with roughly 89% observed a single time. The sample taken for sequencing was peripheral blood. The receptors stem from a woman aged 60-75 years with COVID-19, enrolled during active disease. The CDR3 runs from the conserved cysteine through the conserved F or W. Fields, in order: CDR3 DNA, CDR3 protein, V gene, D gene, clone size, J gene. D genes are given only for firm matches. Where a row states a size, it is once, few, many or the class of an expanded clone; other rows omit it.

DNA: TGTGCCAGCAGTTACTCGATAAGCAGGGGGAATTCACCCCTCCACTTT; CDR3: CASSYSISRGNSPLHF; V: TRBV6-5; D: TRBD1; size: .; J: TRBJ1-6
DNA: TGTGCCAGCAGCTTCTCCGGGACAGCCGATGGCTACACCTTC; CDR3: CASSFSGTADGYTF; V: TRBV7-2; D: TRBD1; size: .; J: TRBJ1-2
DNA: TGTGCCAGCAGCTTAGGACAGGTTAGGGGAGCTTTCTTT; CDR3: CASSLGQVRGAFF; V: TRBV7-9; D: .; size: once; J: TRBJ1-1
DNA: TGCGCCAGCAGCTTGGACCCCAAGGGGGCAGGGAACACTGAAGCTTTCTTT; CDR3: CASSLDPKGAGNTEAFF; V: TRBV5-1; D: TRBD1; size: .; J: TRBJ1-1
DNA: TGTGCCAGCAGCTTAAGGGCGGGGGGAGACTACGAGCAGTACTTC; CDR3: CASSLRAGGDYEQYF; V: TRBV7-9; D: TRBD2; size: .; J: TRBJ2-7
DNA: TGTGCCAGCAGTTACTCGGCAGGGGGTTATCAGCCCCAGCATTTT; CDR3: CASSYSAGGYQPQHF; V: TRBV6-2/TRBV6-3; D: TRBD1; size: .; J: TRBJ1-5
DNA: TGTGCCAGCAGCCACCCGACAGAAAACACTGAAGCTTTCTTT; CDR3: CASSHPTENTEAFF; V: TRBV3-1/TRBV3-2; D: .; size: .; J: TRBJ1-1
DNA: TGTGCCTGGGACAGGATGAACACTGAAGCTTTCTTT; CDR3: CAWDRMNTEAFF; V: TRBV30; D: .; size: few; J: TRBJ1-1
DNA: TGTGCCAGTAGTGTCGACAGGGTTAATCAGCCCCAGCATTTT; CDR3: CASSVDRVNQPQHF; V: TRBV19; D: TRBD1; size: .; J: TRBJ1-5
DNA: TGCAGCGTTAGACAGGGAGCTAATGAAAAACTGTTTTTT; CDR3: CSVRQGANEKLFF; V: TRBV29-1; D: TRBD1; size: .; J: TRBJ1-4
DNA: TGTGCCATCATGAACGGTCGGTACACTGAAGCTTTCTTT; CDR3: CAIMNGRYTEAFF; V: TRBV10-3; D: .; size: .; J: TRBJ1-1